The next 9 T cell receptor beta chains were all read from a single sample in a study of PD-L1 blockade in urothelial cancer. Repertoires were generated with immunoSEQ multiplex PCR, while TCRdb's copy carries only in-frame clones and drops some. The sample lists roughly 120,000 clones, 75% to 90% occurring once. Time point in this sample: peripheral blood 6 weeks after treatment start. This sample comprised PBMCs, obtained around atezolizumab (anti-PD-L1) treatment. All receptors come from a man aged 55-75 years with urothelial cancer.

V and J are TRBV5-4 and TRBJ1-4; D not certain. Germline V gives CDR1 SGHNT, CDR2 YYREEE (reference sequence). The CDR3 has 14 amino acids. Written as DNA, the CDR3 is TGTGCGATCGCCCACGGTGCAACTAATGAAAAACTGTTTTTT. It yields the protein CAIAHGATNEKLFF.

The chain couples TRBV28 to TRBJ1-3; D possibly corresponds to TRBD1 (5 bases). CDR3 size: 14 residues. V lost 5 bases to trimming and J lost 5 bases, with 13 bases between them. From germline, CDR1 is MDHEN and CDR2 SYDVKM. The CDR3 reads CASSLTGLRNTIYF. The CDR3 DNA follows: TGTGCCAGCAGTCTAACGGGACTGAGAAACACCATATATTTT.

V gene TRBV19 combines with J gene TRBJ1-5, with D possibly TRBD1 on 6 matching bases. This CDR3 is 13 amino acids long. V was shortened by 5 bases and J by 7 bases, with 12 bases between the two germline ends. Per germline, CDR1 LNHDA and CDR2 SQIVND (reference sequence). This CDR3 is CASSEGGGQPQHF. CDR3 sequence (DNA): TGTGCCAGTAGTGAGGGGGGGGGACAGCCCCAGCATTTT.

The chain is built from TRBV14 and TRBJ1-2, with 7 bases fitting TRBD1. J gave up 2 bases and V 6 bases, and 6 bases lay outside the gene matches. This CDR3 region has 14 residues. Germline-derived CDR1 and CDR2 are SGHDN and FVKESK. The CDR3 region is CASRQSGQNYGYTF. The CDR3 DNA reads TGTGCCAGCAGACAATCGGGACAGAACTATGGCTACACCTTC.

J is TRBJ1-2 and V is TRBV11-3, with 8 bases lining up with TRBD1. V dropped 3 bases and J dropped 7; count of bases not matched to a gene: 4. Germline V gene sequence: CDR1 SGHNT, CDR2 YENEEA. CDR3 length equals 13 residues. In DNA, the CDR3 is TGTGCCAGCAGCTTCTGGACAGGGAGTGGCTACACCTTC. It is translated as CASSFWTGSGYTF.

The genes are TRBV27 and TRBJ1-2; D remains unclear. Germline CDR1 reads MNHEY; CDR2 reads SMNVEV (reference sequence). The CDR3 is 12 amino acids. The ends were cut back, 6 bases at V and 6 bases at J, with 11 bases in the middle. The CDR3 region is CASRDSPHGYTF. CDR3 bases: TGTGCCAGCAGGGACTCCCCACATGGCTACACCTTC.

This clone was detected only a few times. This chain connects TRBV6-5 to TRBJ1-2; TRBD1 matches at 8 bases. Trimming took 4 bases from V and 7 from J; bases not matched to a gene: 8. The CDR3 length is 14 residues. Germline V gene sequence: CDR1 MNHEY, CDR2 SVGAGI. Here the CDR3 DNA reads TGTGCCAGCAGTTTACATCAGGGGGCGAGTGGCTACACCTTC. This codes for CASSLHQGASGYTF.

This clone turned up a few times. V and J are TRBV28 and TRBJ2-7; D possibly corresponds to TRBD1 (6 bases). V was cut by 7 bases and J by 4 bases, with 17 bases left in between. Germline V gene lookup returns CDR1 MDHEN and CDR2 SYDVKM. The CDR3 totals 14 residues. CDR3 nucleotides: TGTGCCAGCAAAGCTGGCGGACAGATTTACGAGCAGTACTTC. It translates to CASKAGGQIYEQYF.

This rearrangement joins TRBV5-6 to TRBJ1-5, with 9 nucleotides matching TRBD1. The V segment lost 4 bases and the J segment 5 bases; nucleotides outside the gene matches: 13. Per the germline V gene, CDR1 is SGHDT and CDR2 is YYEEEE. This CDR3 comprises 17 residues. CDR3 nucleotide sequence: TGTGCCAGCAGCACTAACTCCCGGGACAGGGAAGATCAGCCCCAGCATTTT. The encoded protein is CASSTNSRDREDQPQHF.